The clone carrying this T cell receptor beta chain has only a few counts. This CDR3 spans 15 amino acids. Germline V gives CDR1 MNHNS, CDR2 SASEGT. Trimming removed 7 bases at V and 4 bases at J, with 17 bases between. The data belong to a study of identical twins. One entry per CDR3 protein results from TCRdb running MiXCR on the 5' RACE reads. The sample lists about 920,000 distinct CDR3 sequences; approximately 13% were seen once. The same specimen was also included in a second study, on yellow fever vaccine responses in identical twins.

The receptor's source is a young woman in good health. V and J are TRBV6-1 and TRBJ2-1; TRBD1 might be the D (8 bases). The sample comprised PBMCs. The CDR3 loop is CASNGQGGNYNEQFF. In DNA form, the CDR3 reads TGTGCCAGCAATGGACAGGGAGGGAATTACAATGAGCAGTTCTTC.